This T cell receptor (beta chain) was sequenced for a study of blood T cell repertoires in COVID-19. The table came from immunoSEQ multiplex PCR; TCRdb's copy has only in-frame clones and leaves some out. In the table there are roughly 38,000 clones, roughly 70% of which are singletons. J was trimmed by 2 bases and V by 2 bases; bases with no gene match: 12. Per the germline V gene, CDR1 is LNHDA and CDR2 is SQIVND (reference sequence). The length of the CDR3 is 17 residues. V usage is TRBV19 and J usage is TRBJ2-7, with TRBD1 identical over 7 bases. This sequence was found in a man in his 70s with COVID-19, enrolled during active disease. The material sequenced was peripheral blood. The CDR3 sequence: CASSIISGTVPPYEQYF. CDR3 nucleotide sequence: TGTGCCAGTAGTATAATTTCCGGGACAGTCCCCCCCTACGAGCAGTACTTC. The full variable domain, completed using reference TRBV19 and TRBJ2-7, is DGGITQSPKYLFRKEGQNVTLSCEQNLNHDAMYWYRQDPGQGLRLIYYSQIVNDFQKGDIAEGYSVSREKKESFPLTVTSAQKNPTAFYLCASSIISGTVPPYEQYFGPGTRLTVT.